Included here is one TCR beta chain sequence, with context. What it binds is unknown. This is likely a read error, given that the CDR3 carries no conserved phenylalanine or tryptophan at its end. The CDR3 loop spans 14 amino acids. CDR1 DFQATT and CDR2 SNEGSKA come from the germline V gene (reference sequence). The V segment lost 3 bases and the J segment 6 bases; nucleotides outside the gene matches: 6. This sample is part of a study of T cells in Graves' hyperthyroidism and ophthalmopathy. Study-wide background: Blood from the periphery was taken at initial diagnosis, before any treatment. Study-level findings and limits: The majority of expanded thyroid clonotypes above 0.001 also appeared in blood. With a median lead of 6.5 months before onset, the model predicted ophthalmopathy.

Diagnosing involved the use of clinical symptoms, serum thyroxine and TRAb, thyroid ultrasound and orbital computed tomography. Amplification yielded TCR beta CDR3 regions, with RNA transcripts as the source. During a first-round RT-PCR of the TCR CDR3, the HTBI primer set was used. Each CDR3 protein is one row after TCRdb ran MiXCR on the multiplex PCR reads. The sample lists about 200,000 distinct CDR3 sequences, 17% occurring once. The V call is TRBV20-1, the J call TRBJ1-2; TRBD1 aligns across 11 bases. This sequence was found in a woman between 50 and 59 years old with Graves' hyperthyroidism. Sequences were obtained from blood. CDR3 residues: CSARTGTGGNGYTL. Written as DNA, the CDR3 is TGCAGTGCTAGGACCGGGACAGGGGGAAATGGCTACACCCTC.